Included here is one T cell receptor beta chain sequence, with context. Its target is unknown. A multiplex PCR was run with 60 Vbeta primers and 13 Jbeta primers. Repertoires were generated with immunoSEQ multiplex PCR, while TCRdb's copy carries only in-frame clones and drops some. The sample yields some 100,000 clones, 76% seen once. The sample is drawn from a study of cytomegalovirus exposure and HLA in healthy donors. Study-wide points: TCR sequences were mostly rare, though some public TCRs occurred in many donors.

This CDR3 comprises 15 residues. From germline, CDR1 is MGHDK and CDR2 SYGVNS. V dropped 4 bases and J dropped 2 bases, with 13 bases sitting between them. The TCR sequence derives from a woman aged 40 to 50 in good health and CMV-seropositive. Input material: PBMCs. The chain combines TRBV25-1 with TRBJ2-3; perhaps TRBD2 as D (7 bases). The CDR3 is CASSGRGAFTDTQYF. CDR3 DNA: TGTGCCAGCAGTGGTCGGGGGGCTTTCACAGATACGCAGTATTTT.